A single sample is the source of the 6 T cell receptor delta chains below, sequenced in a study of gamma-delta chains in newborns, infants, children. TCRdb re-processed the reads using CATT. The table lists 6,900 or so delta-chain clones, 2% to 2.5% of them singletons. Material: blood. These receptors were collected from a child who was a newborn, infant or young child, either healthy, febrile or measles-vaccinated (not recorded which).

This clone has only a few counts. The same CDR3 also results from other DNA sequences found in this sample. The chain uses TRDV2 and TRDJ1; D gene ambiguous. CDR3 size: 13 residues. CDR1 and CDR2 from the germline V gene are GEAIGNYY and EKD. Trimming took 0 bases from V and 5 from J, leaving 9 bases between them. CDR3 nucleotides: TGTGCCTGTGACACCGGGAAGGTAGATAAACTCATCTTT. Encoded protein: CACDTGKVDKLIF.

This clone has only a few counts. The rearrangement links TRDV2 to TRDJ1, with a possible D match to TRDD3 (5 bases). The germline V gene has CDR1 GEAIGNYY and CDR2 EKD. The CDR3 is made up of 13 amino acids. The ends were cut back, 3 bases at V and 8 bases at J, with 15 bases in the middle. The DNA for the CDR3 is TGTGCCTGTGACGGACGCGACGTGGGGAAACTCATCTTT. Translating gives CACDGRDVGKLIF.

Judged by abundance, this clone is large. The sample has other DNA sequences that encode this CDR3 too. The chain employs TRDV2 and TRDJ3; D unresolved. The ends were cut back, 3 bases at V and 0 bases at J, with 8 bases in the middle. Germline lookup yields CDR1 GEAIGNYY and CDR2 EKD. This CDR3 spans 16 amino acids. The CDR3 here is CACDALSSWDTRQMFF. CDR3 coding DNA: TGTGCCTGTGACGCGCTGAGCTCCTGGGACACCCGACAGATGTTTTTC.

Turning to this clone: A clone one base away is much larger, so this may be a read error. The rearrangement links TRDV1 to TRDJ1; 7 bases map to TRDD3. CDR1 TSWWSYY and CDR2 QGS come from the germline V gene. Trimming took 2 bases from V and 0 from J; bases not matched to a gene: 27. The CDR3 consists of 23 residues. DNA for the CDR3: TGTGCTCTTGGGGAAGTGGTCAAGCTCCCGAGAATTACTGGGGATCGTGACACCGATAAACTCATCTTT. This codes for CALGEVVKLPRITGDRDTDKLIF.

As regards this clone: A read error likely explains this, since a far larger clone differs by one base. The rearrangement links TRDV2 to TRDJ3, with TRDD3 matching over 13 bases. Germline CDR1 and CDR2: GEAIGNYY and EKD. This CDR3 is 21 amino acids long. CDR3 coding DNA: TGTGCCTGTGACACATTCCCAACTGGGGGATACGACTCCTGGGACACCCGACAGCTGTTTTTC. Protein: CACDTFPTGGYDSWDTRQLFF.

With regard to this clone: At the DNA level, this CDR3 is encoded by other sequences in the same sample as well. The genes are TRDV2 and TRDJ3, with a weak D call TRDD3 (6 bases). The ends were cut back, 0 bases at V and 0 bases at J, with 11 bases in the middle. Germline V gene data show CDR1 as GEAIGNYY and CDR2 as EKD. The CDR3 runs 18 residues. For the CDR3, the DNA is TGTGCCTGTGACACCGCTGGGGCAAGCTCCTGGGACACCCGACAGATGTTTTTC. Encoded protein: CACDTAGASSWDTRQMFF.